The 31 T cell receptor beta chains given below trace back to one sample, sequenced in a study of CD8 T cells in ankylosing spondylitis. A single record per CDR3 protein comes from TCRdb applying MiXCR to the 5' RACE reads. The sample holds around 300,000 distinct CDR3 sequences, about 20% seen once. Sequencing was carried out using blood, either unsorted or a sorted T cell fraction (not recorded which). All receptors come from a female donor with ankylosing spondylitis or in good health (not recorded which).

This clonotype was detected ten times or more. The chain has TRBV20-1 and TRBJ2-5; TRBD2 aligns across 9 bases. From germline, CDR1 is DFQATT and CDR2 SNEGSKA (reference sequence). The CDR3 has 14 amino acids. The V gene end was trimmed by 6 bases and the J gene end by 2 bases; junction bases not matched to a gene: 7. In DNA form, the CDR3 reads TGCAGTGCCCCAGGTAGCGGGAGTCAAGAGACCCAGTACTTC. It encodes CSAPGSGSQETQYF.

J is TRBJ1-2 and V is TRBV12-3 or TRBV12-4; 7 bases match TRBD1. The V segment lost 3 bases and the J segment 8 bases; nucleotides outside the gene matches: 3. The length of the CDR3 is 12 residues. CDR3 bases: TGTGCCAGCAGTTTGACAGGGCCAGGCTACACCTTC. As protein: CASSLTGPGYTF.

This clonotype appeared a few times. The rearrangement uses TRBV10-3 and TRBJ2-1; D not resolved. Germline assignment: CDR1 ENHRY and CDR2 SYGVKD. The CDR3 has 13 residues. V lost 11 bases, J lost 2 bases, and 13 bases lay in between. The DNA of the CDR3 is TGTGCCTCCGGGCCCTTGACCTACAATGAGCAGTTCTTC. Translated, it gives CASGPLTYNEQFF.

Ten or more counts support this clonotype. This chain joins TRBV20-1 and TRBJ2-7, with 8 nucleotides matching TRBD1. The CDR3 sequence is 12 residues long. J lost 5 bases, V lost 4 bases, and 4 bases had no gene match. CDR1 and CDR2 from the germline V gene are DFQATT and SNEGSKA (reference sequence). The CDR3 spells CSATGGSDEQYF. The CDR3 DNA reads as TGCAGTGCTACAGGGGGCTCGGACGAGCAGTACTTC.

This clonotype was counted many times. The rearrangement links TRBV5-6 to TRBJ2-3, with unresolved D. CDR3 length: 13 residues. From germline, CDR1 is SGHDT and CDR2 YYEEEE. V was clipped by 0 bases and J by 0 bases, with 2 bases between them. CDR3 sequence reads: CASSLGSTDTQYF. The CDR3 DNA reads TGTGCCAGCAGCTTGGGTAGCACAGATACGCAGTATTTT.

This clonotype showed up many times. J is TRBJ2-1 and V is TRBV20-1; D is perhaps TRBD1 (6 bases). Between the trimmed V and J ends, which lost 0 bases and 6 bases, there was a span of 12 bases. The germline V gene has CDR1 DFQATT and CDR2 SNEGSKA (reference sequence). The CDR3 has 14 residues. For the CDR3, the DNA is TGCAGTGCTAGAGATAGTAGGGGGATCAATGAGCAGTTCTTC. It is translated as CSARDSRGINEQFF.

The CDR3 here is CASSLQGRRNEKLFF. For the CDR3, the DNA is TGTGCCAGCAGCTTGCAGGGGAGGCGTAATGAAAAACTGTTTTTT. The V call is TRBV7-2, the J call TRBJ1-4; TRBD1 might be the D (6 bases). CDR1 SGHTA and CDR2 FQGNSA come from the germline V gene. The CDR3 is 15 residues long. Trimming stripped 3 bases from V and 4 bases from J, with 12 bases between.

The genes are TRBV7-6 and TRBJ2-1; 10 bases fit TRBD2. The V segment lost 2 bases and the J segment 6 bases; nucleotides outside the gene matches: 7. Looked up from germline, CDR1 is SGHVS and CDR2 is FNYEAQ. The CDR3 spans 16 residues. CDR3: CASSLYRTSGSNEQFF. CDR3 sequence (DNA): TGTGCCAGCAGCTTATATCGGACTAGCGGTTCCAATGAGCAGTTCTTC.

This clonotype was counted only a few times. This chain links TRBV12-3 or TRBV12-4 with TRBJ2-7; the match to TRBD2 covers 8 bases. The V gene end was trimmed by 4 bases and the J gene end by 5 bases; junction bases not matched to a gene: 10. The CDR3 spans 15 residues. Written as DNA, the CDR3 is TGTGCCAGCAGTTATGAGGGACTAGACGGAAACGAGCAGTACTTC. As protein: CASSYEGLDGNEQYF.

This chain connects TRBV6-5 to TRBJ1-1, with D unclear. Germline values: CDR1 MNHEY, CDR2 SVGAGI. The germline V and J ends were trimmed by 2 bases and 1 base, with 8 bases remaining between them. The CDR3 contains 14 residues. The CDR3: CASSYARPNTEAFF. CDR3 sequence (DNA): TGTGCCAGCAGTTACGCCCGTCCGAACACTGAAGCTTTCTTT.

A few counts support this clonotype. CDR3 sequence: CASRSPRTDYGYTF. CDR3 nucleotides: TGTGCCAGCAGATCGCCCCGGACTGATTATGGCTACACCTTC. This chain connects TRBV6-1 to TRBJ1-2; D gene uncertain. The V and J ends lost 6 bases and 5 bases respectively, with 16 bases between them. The CDR3 extends over 14 amino acids. CDR1 and CDR2 (germline): MNHNS, SASEGT.

CDR3 in amino acids: CASSANTGNTEAFF. Written as DNA, the CDR3 is TGTGCCAGCAGCGCCAACACCGGGAACACTGAAGCTTTCTTT. This sequence joins TRBV9 and TRBJ1-1; D is uncertain. Trimming removed 3 bases at V and 1 base at J, with 10 bases between. Germline V gene data show CDR1 as SGDLS and CDR2 as YYNGEE. The CDR3 runs 14 residues.

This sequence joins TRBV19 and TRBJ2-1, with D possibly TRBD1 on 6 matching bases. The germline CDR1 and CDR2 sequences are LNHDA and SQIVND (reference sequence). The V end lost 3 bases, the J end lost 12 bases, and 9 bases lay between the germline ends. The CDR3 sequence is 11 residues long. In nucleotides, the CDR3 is TGTGCCAGTAGTATCGACAGGTGGCAGTTCTTC. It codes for CASSIDRWQFF.

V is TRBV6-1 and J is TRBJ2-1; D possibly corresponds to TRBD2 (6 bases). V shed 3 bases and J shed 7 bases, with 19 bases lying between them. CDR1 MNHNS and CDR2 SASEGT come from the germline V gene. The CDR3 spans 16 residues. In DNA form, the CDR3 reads TGTGCCAGCAGTGAGGTGGGACTTCGATTTGGAAATGAGCAGTTCTTC. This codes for CASSEVGLRFGNEQFF.

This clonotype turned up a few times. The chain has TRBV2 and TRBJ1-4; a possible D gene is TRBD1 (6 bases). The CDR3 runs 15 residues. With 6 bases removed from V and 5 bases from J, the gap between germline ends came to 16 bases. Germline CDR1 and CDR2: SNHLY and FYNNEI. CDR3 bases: TGTGCCAGCAGCCCAAATACAGGGTTAAATGAAAAACTGTTTTTT. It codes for CASSPNTGLNEKLFF. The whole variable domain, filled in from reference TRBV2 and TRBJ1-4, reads EPEVTQTPSHQVTQMGQEVILRCVPISNHLYFYWYRQILGQKVEFLVSFYNNEISEKSEIFDDQFSVERPDGSNFTLKIRSTKLEDSAMYFCASSPNTGLNEKLFFGSGTQLSVL.

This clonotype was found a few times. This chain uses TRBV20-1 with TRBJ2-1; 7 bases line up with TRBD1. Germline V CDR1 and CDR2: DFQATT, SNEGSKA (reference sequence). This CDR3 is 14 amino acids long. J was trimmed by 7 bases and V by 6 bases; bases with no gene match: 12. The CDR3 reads CSARRQGFGNEQFF. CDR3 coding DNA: TGCAGTGCCAGACGACAGGGATTCGGAAATGAGCAGTTCTTC.

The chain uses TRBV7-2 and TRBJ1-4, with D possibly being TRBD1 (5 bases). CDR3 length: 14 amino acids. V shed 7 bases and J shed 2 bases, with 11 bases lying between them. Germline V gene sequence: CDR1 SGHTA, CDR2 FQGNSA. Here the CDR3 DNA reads TGTGCCAGCAACAATGAGGGGACTAATGAAAAACTGTTTTTT. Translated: CASNNEGTNEKLFF.

The DNA of the CDR3 is TGTGCCAGCACCCTAGGACAGGACCACACTGAAGCTTTCTTT. Translating gives CASTLGQDHTEAFF. The chain recombines TRBV6-2 or TRBV6-3 with TRBJ1-1; TRBD1 agrees at 7 bases. Germline V gene data show CDR1 as MNHEY and CDR2 as SVGEGT. The V gene end was trimmed by 7 bases and the J gene end by 3 bases; junction bases not matched to a gene: 8. This CDR3 contains 14 residues.

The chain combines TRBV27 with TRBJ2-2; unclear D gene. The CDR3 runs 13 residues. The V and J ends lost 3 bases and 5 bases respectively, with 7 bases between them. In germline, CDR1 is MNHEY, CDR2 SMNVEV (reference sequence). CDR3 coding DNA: TGTGCCAGCAGTTTTATGGAAACCGGGGAGCTGTTTTTT. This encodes CASSFMETGELFF.

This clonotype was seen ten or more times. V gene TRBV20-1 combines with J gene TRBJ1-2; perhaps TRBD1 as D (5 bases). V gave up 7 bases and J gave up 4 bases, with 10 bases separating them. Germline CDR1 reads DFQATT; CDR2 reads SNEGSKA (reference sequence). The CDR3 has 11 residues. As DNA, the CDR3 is TGCAGTGTGCGACAGCCCTATGGCTACACCTTC. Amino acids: CSVRQPYGYTF.

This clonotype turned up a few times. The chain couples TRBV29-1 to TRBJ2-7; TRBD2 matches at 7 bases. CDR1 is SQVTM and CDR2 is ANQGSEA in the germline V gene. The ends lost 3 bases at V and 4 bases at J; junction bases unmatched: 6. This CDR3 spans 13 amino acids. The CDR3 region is CSVDGGGGYEQYF. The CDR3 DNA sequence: TGCAGCGTTGATGGCGGGGGTGGATACGAGCAGTACTTC.

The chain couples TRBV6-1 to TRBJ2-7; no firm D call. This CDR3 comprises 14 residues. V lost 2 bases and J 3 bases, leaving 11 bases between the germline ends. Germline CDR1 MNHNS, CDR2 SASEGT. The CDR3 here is CASSESNTYYEQYF. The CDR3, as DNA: TGTGCCAGCAGTGAAAGTAATACGTACTACGAGCAGTACTTC.

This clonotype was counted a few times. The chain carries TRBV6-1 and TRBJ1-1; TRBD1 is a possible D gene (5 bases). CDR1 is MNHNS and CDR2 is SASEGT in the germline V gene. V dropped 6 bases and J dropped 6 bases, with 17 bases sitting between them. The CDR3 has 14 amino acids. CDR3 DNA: TGTGCCAGCAGCCGTTGGGACCCTGGGGCTGAAGCTTTCTTT. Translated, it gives CASSRWDPGAEAFF.

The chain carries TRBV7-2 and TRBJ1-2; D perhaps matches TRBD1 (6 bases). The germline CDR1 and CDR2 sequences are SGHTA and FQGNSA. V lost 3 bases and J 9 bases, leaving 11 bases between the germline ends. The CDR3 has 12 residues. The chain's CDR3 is CASSFRQGSYTF. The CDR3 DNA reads TGTGCCAGCAGCTTTAGGCAGGGGAGCTACACCTTC.

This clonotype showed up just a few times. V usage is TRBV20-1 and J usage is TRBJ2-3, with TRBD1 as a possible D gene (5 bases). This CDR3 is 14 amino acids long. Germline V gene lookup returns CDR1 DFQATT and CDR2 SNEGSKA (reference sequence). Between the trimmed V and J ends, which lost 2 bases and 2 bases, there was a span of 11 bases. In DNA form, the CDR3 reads TGCAGTGCTAGAAGGCAAGGGGCCACAGATACGCAGTATTTT. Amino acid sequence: CSARRQGATDTQYF.

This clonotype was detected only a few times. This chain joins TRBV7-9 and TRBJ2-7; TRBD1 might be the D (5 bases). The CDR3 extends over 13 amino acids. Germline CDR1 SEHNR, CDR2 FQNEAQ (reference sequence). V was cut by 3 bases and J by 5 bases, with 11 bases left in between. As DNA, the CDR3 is TGTGCCAGCAGCTTTGACCAGGGCCACGAGCAGTACTTC. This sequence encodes CASSFDQGHEQYF.

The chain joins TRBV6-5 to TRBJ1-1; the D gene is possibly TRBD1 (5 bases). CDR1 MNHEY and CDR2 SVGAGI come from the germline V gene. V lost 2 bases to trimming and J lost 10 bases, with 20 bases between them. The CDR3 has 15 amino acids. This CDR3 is CASSYDHNRPTGAFF. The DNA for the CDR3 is TGTGCCAGCAGTTACGACCATAACAGGCCGACCGGAGCTTTCTTT.

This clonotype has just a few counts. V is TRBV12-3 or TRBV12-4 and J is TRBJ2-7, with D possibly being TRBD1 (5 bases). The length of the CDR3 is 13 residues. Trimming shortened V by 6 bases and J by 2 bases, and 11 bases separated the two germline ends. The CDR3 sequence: CASSVDSAYEQYF. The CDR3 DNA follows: TGTGCCAGCAGCGTAGACAGTGCCTACGAGCAGTACTTC.

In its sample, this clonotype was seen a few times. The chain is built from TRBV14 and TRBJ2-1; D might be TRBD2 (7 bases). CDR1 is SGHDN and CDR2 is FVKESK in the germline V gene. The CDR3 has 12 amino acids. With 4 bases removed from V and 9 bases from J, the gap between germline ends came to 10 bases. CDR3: CASSRGGAEQFF. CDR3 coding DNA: TGTGCCAGCAGCCGAGGGGGGGCTGAGCAGTTCTTC.

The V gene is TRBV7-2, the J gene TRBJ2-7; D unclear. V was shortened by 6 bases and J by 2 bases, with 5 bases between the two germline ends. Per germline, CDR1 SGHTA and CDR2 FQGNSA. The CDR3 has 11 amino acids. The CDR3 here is CASSRAYEQYF. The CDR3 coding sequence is TGTGCCAGCAGTCGCGCCTACGAGCAGTACTTC.

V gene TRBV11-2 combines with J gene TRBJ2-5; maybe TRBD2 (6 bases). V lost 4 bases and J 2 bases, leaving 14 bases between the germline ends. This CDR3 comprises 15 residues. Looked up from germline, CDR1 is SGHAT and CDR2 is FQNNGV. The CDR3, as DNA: TGTGCCAGCAGCTGGTCCGTGGGGGGACAAGAGACCCAGTACTTC. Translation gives CASSWSVGGQETQYF.